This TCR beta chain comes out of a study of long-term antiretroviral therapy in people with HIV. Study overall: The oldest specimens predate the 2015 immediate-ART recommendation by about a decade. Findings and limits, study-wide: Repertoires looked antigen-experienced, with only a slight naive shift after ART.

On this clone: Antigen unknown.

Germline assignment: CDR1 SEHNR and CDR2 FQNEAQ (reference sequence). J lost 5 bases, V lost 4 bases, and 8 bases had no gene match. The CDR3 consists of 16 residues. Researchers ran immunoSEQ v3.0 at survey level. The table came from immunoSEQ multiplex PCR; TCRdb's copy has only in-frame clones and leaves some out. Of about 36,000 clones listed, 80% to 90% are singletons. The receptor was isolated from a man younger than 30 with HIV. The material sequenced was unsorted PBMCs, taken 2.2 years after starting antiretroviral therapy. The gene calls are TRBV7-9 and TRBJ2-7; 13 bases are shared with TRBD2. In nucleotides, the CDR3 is TGTGCCAGCAGCTCGGGACTAGCGGGGAAAATACACGAGCAGTACTTC. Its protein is CASSSGLAGKIHEQYF.